One sample yielded the 14 T cell receptor beta chains listed below, sequenced in a study of shared clonotypes between healthy human individuals. Naive CD8 cells were CD45RO-negative, positively selected for CCR7, excluding terminally differentiated effector memory CD45RA+ cells. Libraries were prepared by immunoSEQ multiplex PCR; TCRdb keeps only in-frame clonotypes and omits some of them. The data hold approximately 600,000 clones, with about 95% observed a single time. The sequenced sample was naive CD8+ T cells sorted from blood. The receptors shown here come from a woman in her thirties in good health.

V usage is TRBV4-1 and J usage is TRBJ1-1; no definite D call. Germline assignment: CDR1 MGHRA and CDR2 YSYEKL. Trimming cost V 1 base and J 11 bases, with 14 bases left between them. The CDR3 totals 13 residues. Written as DNA, the CDR3 is TGCGCCAGCAGCCAAGGTGGGCCCCAAAGGGCTTTCTTT. Encoded protein: CASSQGGPQRAFF.

CDR3 sequence (DNA): TGTGCCAGCAGCGTAGGGCCCAATGAGCAGTTCTTC. Translating gives CASSVGPNEQFF. The chain uses TRBV9 and TRBJ2-1; D remains ambiguous. V shed 0 bases and J shed 6 bases, with 4 bases lying between them. Germline loops: CDR1 SGDLS, CDR2 YYNGEE. The length of the CDR3 is 12 residues.

This chain joins TRBV2 and TRBJ2-5, with D tentatively TRBD2 (5 bases). The length of the CDR3 is 14 residues. Germline CDR1 is SNHLY and CDR2 is FYNNEI. V lost 4 bases and J lost 2, with 11 bases in between. In DNA, the CDR3 is TGTGCCAGCAGTGGCGGCGGGTCACAAGAGACCCAGTACTTC. It is translated as CASSGGGSQETQYF.

J is TRBJ1-2 and V is TRBV6-1, with a weak D call TRBD1 (6 bases). With 1 base removed from V and 3 bases from J, the gap between germline ends came to 12 bases. The CDR3 runs to 15 residues. Germline V gene lookup returns CDR1 MNHNS and CDR2 SASEGT. Here the CDR3 reads CASSEVSPGDYGYTF. The CDR3 DNA reads TGTGCCAGCAGTGAAGTAAGCCCAGGGGACTATGGCTACACCTTC.

V is TRBV19 and J is TRBJ1-5, with D maybe TRBD1 (6 bases). Germline values: CDR1 LNHDA, CDR2 SQIVND (reference sequence). The V gene lost 6 bases and the J gene lost 8 bases, with 17 bases spanning the gap. This CDR3 spans 14 amino acids. The CDR3 spells CASSPTGGREPQHF. The CDR3 region has the DNA TGTGCCAGTAGCCCGACGGGGGGCAGGGAGCCCCAGCATTTT.

In DNA form, the CDR3 reads TGTGCCAGCAGTTCCTGGGGGGGCACCGGGGAGCTGTTTTTT. Its translation is CASSSWGGTGELFF. This chain uses TRBV27 with TRBJ2-2; TRBD2 aligns across 7 bases. Germline assignment: CDR1 MNHEY and CDR2 SMNVEV (reference sequence). V lost 4 bases to trimming and J lost 4 bases; unmatched junction nucleotides: 3. CDR3 size: 14 residues.

The J gene is TRBJ1-1, the V gene TRBV5-1, with D tentatively TRBD1 (5 bases). Per the germline V gene, CDR1 is SGHRS and CDR2 is YFSETQ. The V end was cut by 4 bases, the J end by 5 bases, with 12 bases between. The CDR3 loop spans 13 amino acids. The CDR3 loop reads CASSPMGGTEAFF. The CDR3 DNA is TGCGCCAGCAGCCCTATGGGGGGTACTGAAGCTTTCTTT.

CDR3 nucleotide sequence: TGTGCCAGCAGCCAAGCAGAGGGAACAGACTATGGCTACACCTTC. It encodes CASSQAEGTDYGYTF. The V and J genes are TRBV4-2 and TRBJ1-2; D gene ambiguous. Germline CDR1 is LGHNA and CDR2 is YNFKEQ. Trimming left V 1 base short and J 3 bases short, with 12 bases between. The CDR3 has 15 residues.

This clone is a singleton in its sample. This chain links TRBV2 with TRBJ1-2; maybe TRBD1 (5 bases). The CDR3 is 18 amino acids. Per germline, CDR1 SNHLY and CDR2 FYNNEI. Trimming removed 6 bases from V and 5 bases from J, with 28 bases in between. CDR3 sequence: CASSPEGRWWEGFYGYTF. CDR3 coding DNA: TGTGCCAGCAGCCCCGAGGGGCGTTGGTGGGAAGGTTTTTATGGCTACACCTTC.

This chain links TRBV2 with TRBJ2-7; 8 bases are shared with TRBD1. Looked up from germline, CDR1 is SNHLY and CDR2 is FYNNEI. V lost 0 bases to trimming and J lost 4 bases; unmatched junction nucleotides: 5. This CDR3 is built from 15 residues. The CDR3, as DNA: TGTGCCAGCAGTGAAGCCCCCACAGGGGGATACGAGCAGTACTTC. Protein product: CASSEAPTGGYEQYF.

The chain employs TRBV19 and TRBJ1-1; D not resolved. This CDR3 comprises 12 residues. Germline V gene data show CDR1 as LNHDA and CDR2 as SQIVND (reference sequence). The ends were cut back, 10 bases at V and 1 base at J, with 10 bases in the middle. CDR3 in amino acids: CATKGWNTEAFF. CDR3 DNA: TGTGCCACCAAGGGCTGGAACACTGAAGCTTTCTTT.

This chain links TRBV2 with TRBJ2-7, with D uncertain. Germline CDR1 reads SNHLY; CDR2 reads FYNNEI. The germline V and J ends were trimmed by 0 bases and 4 bases, with 4 bases remaining between them. The CDR3 loop spans 12 amino acids. This CDR3 reads CASSEAQYEQYF. DNA for the CDR3: TGTGCCAGCAGTGAAGCGCAGTACGAGCAGTACTTC. The full variable domain, completed using reference TRBV2 and TRBJ2-7, is EPEVTQTPSHQVTQMGQEVILRCVPISNHLYFYWYRQILGQKVEFLVSFYNNEISEKSEIFDDQFSVERPDGSNFTLKIRSTKLEDSAMYFCASSEAQYEQYFGPGTRLTVT.

The V gene is TRBV7-9, the J gene TRBJ2-6; 9 positions match TRBD2. The length of the CDR3 is 18 residues. Trimming cost V 3 bases and J 1 base; bases outside gene matches: 7. Germline V CDR1 and CDR2: SEHNR, FQNEAQ (reference sequence). The CDR3 sequence is CASSFLSAGGSGANVLTF. The CDR3, as DNA: TGTGCCAGCAGCTTTCTTTCAGCGGGAGGATCTGGGGCCAACGTCCTGACTTTC.

This chain links TRBV19 with TRBJ2-3, with D unresolved. The CDR3 totals 13 residues. V gave up 3 bases and J gave up 4 bases, with 8 bases separating them. CDR1 and CDR2 from the germline V gene are LNHDA and SQIVND (reference sequence). DNA of the CDR3: TGTGCCAGTAGTATCCCTCCCGCAGATACGCAGTATTTT. Its translation is CASSIPPADTQYF. The whole variable domain, remainder taken from reference TRBV19 and TRBJ2-3, is DGGITQSPKYLFRKEGQNVTLSCEQNLNHDAMYWYRQDPGQGLRLIYYSQIVNDFQKGDIAEGYSVSREKKESFPLTVTSAQKNPTAFYLCASSIPPADTQYFGPGTRLTVL.